This TCR beta chain was documented in a study of CD4 T cells in relation to SARS-CoV-2 and coronaviruses. The overall study: ViraFEST: roughly 10-day antigen culture of PBMCs, then TCR beta CDR3 sequencing. Controls used an HIV-1 Nef peptide pool or no peptide.

The table came from immunoSEQ multiplex PCR; TCRdb's copy has only in-frame clones and leaves some out. The table shows around 12,000 clones, with around 80% occurring only once. The V end was cut by 0 bases, the J end by 5 bases, with 10 bases between. This CDR3 contains 14 residues. Germline CDR1 MNHEY, CDR2 SVGEGT. Unexposed donor CD4+ T cells date from 2011-2018, before the COVID-19 pandemic. After about ten days of culture, CD4+ T cells were isolated. Unexposed-donor CD4+ T cells were probed with SARS-CoV-2 S/N and four cold-coronavirus spikes, cells permitting. As regards this clone: Antigen unknown.

Specimen: CD4+ T cells from PBMCs, cultured in vitro. V is TRBV6-2 or TRBV6-3 and J is TRBJ2-5, with D unclear. This TCR came from a human donor in good health. CDR3 protein: CASSYSVVLETQYF. The CDR3 region has the DNA TGTGCCAGCAGTTACTCTGTGGTCCTGGAGACCCAGTACTTC.